The text below deals with one T cell receptor beta chain. Its target is not known. Here immunoSEQ multiplex PCR was the method, and the copy in TCRdb shows in-frame clones only, minus some. The table shows fewer than 95,000 clones, with approximately 90% occurring only once. This specimen belongs to a study of OX40 agonist ivuxolimab in advanced cancers. Study context: At doses from 0.01 to 10 mg/kg, patients were given intravenous ivuxolimab every 2 weeks. Regarding the study as a whole: Doses of 0.1 to 3.0 mg/kg were accompanied by clonal expansion of CD4+ and CD8+ blood T cells by week 6.

The germline V gene has CDR1 SGHAT and CDR2 FQNNGV. The CDR3 loop spans 15 amino acids. J lost 4 bases, V lost 3 bases, and 8 bases had no gene match. The sample in question was CD4+ or CD8+ T cells sorted from blood, obtained in a trial of the OX40 agonist ivuxolimab. The V gene is TRBV11-2, the J gene TRBJ1-2; 7 bases are shared with TRBD1. This receptor was taken from an adult with an advanced solid tumor such as melanoma, head and neck, liver or kidney cancer. The chain's CDR3 is CASSLTGRDPYGYTF. CDR3 bases: TGTGCCAGCAGCTTGACAGGGAGGGACCCCTATGGCTACACCTTC.